The present entry profiles one TCR beta chain with its context. The record originates from a study of blood T cell repertoires in COVID-19. About the study: Acute and convalescent COVID-19 samples came from the United States, Italy and Spain. PBMCs, B-cell-depleted T cells, or T cells provided the cDNA or gDNA that made up the material.

Germline-derived CDR1 and CDR2 are SGDLS and YYNGEE. The length of the CDR3 is 15 residues. The V and J ends lost 0 bases and 2 bases, in that order; junction bases with no gene match: 4. As handled by the study authors: Using reference gene primer amplification, nucleated cell counts were estimated. Measured with immunoSEQ multiplex PCR; TCRdb has only the in-frame clones, and not every one. The V and J calls and clone size are taken from that table; D and trimming were inferred from the DNA. The table includes about 160,000 clones, approximately 85% detected once. This receptor was obtained from a man of 80 years or more with COVID-19, enrolled during active disease. The sample taken for sequencing was peripheral blood. This rearrangement joins TRBV9 to TRBJ2-5, with 7 bases identical to TRBD2. Here the CDR3 DNA reads TGTGCCAGCAGCGTAGGGGGCGGGGGTCAAGAGACCCAGTACTTC. Its translation is CASSVGGGGQETQYF.